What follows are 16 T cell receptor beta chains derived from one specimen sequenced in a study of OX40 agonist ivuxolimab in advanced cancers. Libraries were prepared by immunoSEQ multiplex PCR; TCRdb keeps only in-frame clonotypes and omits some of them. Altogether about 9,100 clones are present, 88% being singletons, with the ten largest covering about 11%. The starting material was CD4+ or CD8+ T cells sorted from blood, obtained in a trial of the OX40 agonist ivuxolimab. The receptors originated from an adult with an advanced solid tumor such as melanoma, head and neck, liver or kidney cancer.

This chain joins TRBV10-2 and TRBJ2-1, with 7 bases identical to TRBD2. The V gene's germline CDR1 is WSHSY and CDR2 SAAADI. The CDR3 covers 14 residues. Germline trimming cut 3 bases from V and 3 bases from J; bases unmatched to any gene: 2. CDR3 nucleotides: TGCGCCAGCAGTGACGGGGGGATCTACAATGAGCAGTTCTTC. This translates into CASSDGGIYNEQFF.

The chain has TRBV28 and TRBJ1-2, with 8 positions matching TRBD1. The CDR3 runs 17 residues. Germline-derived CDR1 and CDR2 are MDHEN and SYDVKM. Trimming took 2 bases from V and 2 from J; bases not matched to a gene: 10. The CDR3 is CASSLPLGQGANYGYTF. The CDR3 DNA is TGTGCCAGCAGTTTACCCCTGGGGCAGGGGGCGAACTATGGCTACACCTTC.

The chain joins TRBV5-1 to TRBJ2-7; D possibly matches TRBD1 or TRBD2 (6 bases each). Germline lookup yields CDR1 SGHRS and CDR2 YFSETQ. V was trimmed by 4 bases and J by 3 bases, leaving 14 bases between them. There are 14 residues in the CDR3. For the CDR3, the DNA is TGCGCCAGCAGCCCCGGGGGCCAAGGCTACGAGCAGTACTTC. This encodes CASSPGGQGYEQYF.

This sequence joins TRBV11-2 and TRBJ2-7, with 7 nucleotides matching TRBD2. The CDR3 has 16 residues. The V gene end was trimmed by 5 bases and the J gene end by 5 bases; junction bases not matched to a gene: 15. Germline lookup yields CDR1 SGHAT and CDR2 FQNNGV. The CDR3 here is CASSPRAAGDWDEQYF. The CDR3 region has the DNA TGTGCCAGCAGCCCTAGAGCGGCGGGGGATTGGGACGAGCAGTACTTC.

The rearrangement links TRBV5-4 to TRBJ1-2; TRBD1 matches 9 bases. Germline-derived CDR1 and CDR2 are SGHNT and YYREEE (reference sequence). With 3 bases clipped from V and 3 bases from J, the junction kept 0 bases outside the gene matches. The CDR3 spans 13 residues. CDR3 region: CASSWTGDYGYTF. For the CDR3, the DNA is TGTGCCAGCAGCTGGACAGGGGACTATGGCTACACCTTC.

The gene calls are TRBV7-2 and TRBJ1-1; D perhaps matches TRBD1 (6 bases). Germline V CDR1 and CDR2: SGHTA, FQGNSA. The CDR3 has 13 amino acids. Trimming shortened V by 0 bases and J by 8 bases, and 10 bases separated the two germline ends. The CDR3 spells CASSLANQGEAFF. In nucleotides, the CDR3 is TGTGCCAGCAGCTTAGCCAACCAGGGGGAAGCTTTCTTT.

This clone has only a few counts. CDR3: CASSLLGGSNQPQHF. In nucleotides, the CDR3 is TGTGCCAGCAGCTTGTTAGGGGGTAGCAATCAGCCCCAGCATTTT. V usage is TRBV5-6 and J usage is TRBJ1-5; TRBD1 is a possible D gene (6 bases). The V end lost 1 base, the J end lost 0 bases, and 8 bases lay between the germline ends. The CDR3 is made up of 15 amino acids. The germline V gene has CDR1 SGHDT and CDR2 YYEEEE.

The CDR3 loop is CASSQDNHGARETQYF. As DNA, the CDR3 is TGCGCCAGCAGCCAAGATAACCACGGGGCGCGAGAGACCCAGTACTTC. V usage is TRBV4-1 and J usage is TRBJ2-5; D may correspond to TRBD1 or TRBD2 (5 bases each). The CDR3 is 16 residues long. From germline, CDR1 is MGHRA and CDR2 YSYEKL. Trimming took off 0 bases at V and 4 bases at J, with 15 bases between the two ends.

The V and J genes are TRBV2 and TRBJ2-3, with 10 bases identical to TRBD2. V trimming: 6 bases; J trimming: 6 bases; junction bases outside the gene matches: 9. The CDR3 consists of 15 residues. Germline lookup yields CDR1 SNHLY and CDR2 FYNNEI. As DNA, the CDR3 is TGTGCCAGCAGATTAGCGGGGGGCCCGACGGATACGCAGTATTTT. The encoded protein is CASRLAGGPTDTQYF.

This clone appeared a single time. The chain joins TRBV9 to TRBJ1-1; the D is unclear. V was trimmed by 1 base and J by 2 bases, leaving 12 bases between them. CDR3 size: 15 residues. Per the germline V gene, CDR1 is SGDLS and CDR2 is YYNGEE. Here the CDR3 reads CASSVYTAINTEAFF. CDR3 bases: TGTGCCAGCAGCGTATACACAGCAATCAACACTGAAGCTTTCTTT.

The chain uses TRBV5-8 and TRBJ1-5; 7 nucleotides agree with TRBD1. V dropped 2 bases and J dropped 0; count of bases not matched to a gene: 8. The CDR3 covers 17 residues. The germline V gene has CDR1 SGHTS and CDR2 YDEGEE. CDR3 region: CASSFPRGGYSNQPQHF. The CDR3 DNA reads TGTGCCAGCAGCTTCCCCAGGGGGGGTTATAGCAATCAGCCCCAGCATTTT.

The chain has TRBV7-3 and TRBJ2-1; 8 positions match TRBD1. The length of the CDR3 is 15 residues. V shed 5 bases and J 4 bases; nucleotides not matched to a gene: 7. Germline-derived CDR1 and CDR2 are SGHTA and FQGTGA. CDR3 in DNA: TGTGCCAGCAGCCAAGCCGGACAGGGATACAATGAGCAGTTCTTC. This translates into CASSQAGQGYNEQFF.

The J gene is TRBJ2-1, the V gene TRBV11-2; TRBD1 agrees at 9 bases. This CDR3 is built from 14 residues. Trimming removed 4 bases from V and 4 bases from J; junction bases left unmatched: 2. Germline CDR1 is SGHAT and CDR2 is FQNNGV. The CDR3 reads CASSSGTGYNEQFF. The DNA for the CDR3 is TGTGCCAGCAGCTCCGGGACAGGGTACAATGAGCAGTTCTTC. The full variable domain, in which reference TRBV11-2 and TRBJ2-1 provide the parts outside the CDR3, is EAGVAQSPRYKIIEKRQSVAFWCNPISGHATLYWYQQILGQGPKLLIQFQNNGVVDDSQLPKDRFSAERLKGVDSTLKIQPAKLEDSAVYLCASSSGTGYNEQFFGPGTRLTVL.

The CDR3 DNA follows: TGTGCCAGCCGAGGTCAGGGAAAGGGAAATGAGCAGTTCTTC. Translation gives CASRGQGKGNEQFF. The V and J genes are TRBV5-5 and TRBJ2-1, with D possibly TRBD1 on 5 matching bases. CDR3 size: 14 residues. Trimming removed 7 bases at V and 7 bases at J, with 18 bases between. The germline CDR1 and CDR2 sequences are SGHKS and YYEKEE (reference sequence).

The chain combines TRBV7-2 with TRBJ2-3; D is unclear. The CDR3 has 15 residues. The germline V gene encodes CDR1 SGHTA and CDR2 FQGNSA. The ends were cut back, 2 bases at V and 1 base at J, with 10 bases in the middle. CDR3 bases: TGTGCCAGCAGCTTATCCCCAGGACGCACAGATACGCAGTATTTT. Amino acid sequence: CASSLSPGRTDTQYF.

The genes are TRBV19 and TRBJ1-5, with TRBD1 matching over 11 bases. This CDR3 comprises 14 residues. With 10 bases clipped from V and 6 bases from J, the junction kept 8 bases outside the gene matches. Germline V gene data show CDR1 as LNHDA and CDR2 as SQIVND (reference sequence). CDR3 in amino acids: CATTGTGGFQPQHF. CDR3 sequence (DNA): TGTGCCACCACCGGGACAGGGGGTTTTCAGCCCCAGCATTTT.